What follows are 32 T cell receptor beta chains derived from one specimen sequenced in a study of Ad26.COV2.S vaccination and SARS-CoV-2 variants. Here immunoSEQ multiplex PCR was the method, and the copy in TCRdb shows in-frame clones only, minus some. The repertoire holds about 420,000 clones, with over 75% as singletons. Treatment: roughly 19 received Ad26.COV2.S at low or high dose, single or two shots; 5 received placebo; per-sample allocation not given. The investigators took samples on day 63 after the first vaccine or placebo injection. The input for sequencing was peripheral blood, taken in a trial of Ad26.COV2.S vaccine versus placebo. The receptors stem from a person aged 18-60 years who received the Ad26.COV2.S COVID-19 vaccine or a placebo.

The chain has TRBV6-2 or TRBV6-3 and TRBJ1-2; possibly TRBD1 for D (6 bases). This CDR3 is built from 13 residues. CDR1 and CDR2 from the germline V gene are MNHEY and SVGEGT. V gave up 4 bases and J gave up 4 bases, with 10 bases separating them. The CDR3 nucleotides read TGTGCCAGCAGTTTCGAGGGGGGCTATGGCTACACCTTC. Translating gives CASSFEGGYGYTF.

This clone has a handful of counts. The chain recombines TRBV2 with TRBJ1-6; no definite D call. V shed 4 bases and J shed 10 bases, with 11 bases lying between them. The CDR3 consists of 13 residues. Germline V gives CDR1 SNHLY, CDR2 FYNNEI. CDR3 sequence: CASSGEKGSPLHF. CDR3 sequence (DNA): TGTGCCAGCAGTGGAGAGAAGGGATCACCCCTCCACTTT.

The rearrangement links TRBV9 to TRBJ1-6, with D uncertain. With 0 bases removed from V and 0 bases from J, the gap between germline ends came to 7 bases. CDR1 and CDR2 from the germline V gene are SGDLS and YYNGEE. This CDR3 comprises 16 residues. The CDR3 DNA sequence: TGTGCCAGCAGCGTAGGTGGGAGCTCCTATAATTCACCCCTCCACTTT. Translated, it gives CASSVGGSSYNSPLHF. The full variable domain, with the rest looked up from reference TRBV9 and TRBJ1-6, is DSGVTQTPKHLITATGQRVTLRCSPRSGDLSVYWYQQSLDQGLQFLIQYYNGEERAKGNILERFSAQQFPDLHSELNLSSLELGDSALYFCASSVGGSSYNSPLHFGNGTRLTVT.

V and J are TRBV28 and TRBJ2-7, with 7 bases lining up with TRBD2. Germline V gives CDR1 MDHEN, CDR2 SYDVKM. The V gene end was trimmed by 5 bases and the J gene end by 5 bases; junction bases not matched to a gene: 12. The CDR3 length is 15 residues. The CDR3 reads CASSALGGEMNEQYF. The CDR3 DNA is TGTGCCAGCAGTGCTTTGGGGGGGGAAATGAACGAGCAGTACTTC.

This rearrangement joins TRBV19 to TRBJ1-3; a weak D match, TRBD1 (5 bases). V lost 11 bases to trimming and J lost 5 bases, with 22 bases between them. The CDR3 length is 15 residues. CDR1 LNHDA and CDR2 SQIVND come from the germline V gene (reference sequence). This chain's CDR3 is CASSPGISGRNTIYF. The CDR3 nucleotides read TGTGCCTCCTCCCCAGGGATCTCCGGCAGAAACACCATATATTTT. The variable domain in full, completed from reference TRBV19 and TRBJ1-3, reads DGGITQSPKYLFRKEGQNVTLSCEQNLNHDAMYWYRQDPGQGLRLIYYSQIVNDFQKGDIAEGYSVSREKKESFPLTVTSAQKNPTAFYLCASSPGISGRNTIYFGEGSWLTVV.

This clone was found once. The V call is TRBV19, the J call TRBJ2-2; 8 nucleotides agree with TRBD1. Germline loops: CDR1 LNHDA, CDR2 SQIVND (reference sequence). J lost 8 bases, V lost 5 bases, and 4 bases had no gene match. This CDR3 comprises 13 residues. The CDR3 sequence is CASSDRGSGELFF. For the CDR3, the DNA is TGTGCCAGTAGTGACAGGGGTTCTGGGGAGCTGTTTTTT.

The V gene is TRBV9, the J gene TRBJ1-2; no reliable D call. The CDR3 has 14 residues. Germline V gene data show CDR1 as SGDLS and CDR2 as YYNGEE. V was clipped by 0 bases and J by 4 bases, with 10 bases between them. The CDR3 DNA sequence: TGTGCCAGCAGCGTAGAGGATGCCAGCTATGGCTACACCTTC. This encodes CASSVEDASYGYTF. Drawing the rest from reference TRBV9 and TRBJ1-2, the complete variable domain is DSGVTQTPKHLITATGQRVTLRCSPRSGDLSVYWYQQSLDQGLQFLIQYYNGEERAKGNILERFSAQQFPDLHSELNLSSLELGDSALYFCASSVEDASYGYTFGSGTRLTVV.

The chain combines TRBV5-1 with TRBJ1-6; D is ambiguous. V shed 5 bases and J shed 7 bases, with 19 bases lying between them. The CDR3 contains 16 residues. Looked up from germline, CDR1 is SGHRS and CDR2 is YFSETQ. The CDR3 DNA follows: TGCGCCAGCAGTCCGGAGCCGGCACAGATCAATTCACCCCTCCACTTT. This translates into CASSPEPAQINSPLHF. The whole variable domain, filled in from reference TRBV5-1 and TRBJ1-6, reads KAGVTQTPRYLIKTRGQQVTLSCSPISGHRSVSWYQQTPGQGLQFLFEYFSETQRNKGNFPGRFSGRQFSNSRSEMNVSTLELGDSALYLCASSPEPAQINSPLHFGNGTRLTVT.

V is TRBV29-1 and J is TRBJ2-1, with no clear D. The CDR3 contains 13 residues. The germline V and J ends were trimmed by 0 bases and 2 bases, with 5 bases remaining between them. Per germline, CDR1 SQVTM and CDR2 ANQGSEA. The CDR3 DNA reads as TGCAGCGTTGAAGAGGTGGCCTACAATGAGCAGTTCTTC. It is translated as CSVEEVAYNEQFF.

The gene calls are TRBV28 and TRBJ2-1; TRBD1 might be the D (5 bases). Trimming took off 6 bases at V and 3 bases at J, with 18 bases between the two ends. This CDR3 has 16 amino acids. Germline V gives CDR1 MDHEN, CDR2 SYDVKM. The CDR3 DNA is TGTGCCAGCAGGATGATGCCGCAGGGTATCTACAATGAGCAGTTCTTC. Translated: CASRMMPQGIYNEQFF. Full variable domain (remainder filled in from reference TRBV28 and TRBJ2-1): DVKVTQSSRYLVKRTGEKVFLECVQDMDHENMFWYRQDPGLGLRLIYFSYDVKMKEKGDIPEGYSVSREKKERFSLILESASTNQTSMYLCASRMMPQGIYNEQFFGPGTRLTVL.

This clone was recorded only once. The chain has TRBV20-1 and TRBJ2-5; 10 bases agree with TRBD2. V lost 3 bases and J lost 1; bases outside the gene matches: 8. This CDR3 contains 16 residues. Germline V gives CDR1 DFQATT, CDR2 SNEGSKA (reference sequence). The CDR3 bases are TGCAGTGCTAGTTCCGGGACTAGCGCCTTCCAAGAGACCCAGTACTTC. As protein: CSASSGTSAFQETQYF.

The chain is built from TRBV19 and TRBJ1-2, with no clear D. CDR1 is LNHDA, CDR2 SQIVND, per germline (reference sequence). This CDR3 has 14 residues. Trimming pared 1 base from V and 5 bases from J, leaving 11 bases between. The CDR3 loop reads CASSIADRRYGYTF. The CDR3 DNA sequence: TGTGCCAGTAGTATAGCTGACCGACGATATGGCTACACCTTC.

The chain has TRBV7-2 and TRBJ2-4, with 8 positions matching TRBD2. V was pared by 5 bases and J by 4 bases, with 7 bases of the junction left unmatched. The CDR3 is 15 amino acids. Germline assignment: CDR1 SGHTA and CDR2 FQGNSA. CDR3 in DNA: TGTGCCAGCAGCCCAAGCGGGGGCGGAAAAAACATTCAGTACTTC. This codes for CASSPSGGGKNIQYF.

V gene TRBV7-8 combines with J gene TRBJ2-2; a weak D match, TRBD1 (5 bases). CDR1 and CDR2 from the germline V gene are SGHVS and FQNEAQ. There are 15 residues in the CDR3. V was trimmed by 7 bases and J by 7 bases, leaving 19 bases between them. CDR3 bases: TGTGCCAGCAAGAGTTCACAGGCTAGAGACGGGGAGCTGTTTTTT. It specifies CASKSSQARDGELFF.

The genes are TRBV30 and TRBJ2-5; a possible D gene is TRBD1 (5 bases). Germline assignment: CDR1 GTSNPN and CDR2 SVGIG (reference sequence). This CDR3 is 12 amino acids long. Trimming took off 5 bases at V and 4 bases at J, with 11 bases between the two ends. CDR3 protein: CAWARGGETQYF. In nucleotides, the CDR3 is TGTGCCTGGGCTAGGGGCGGAGAGACCCAGTACTTC.

CDR3 nucleotides: TGTGCCAGCAGCCTAGGACTAGCGGGGGGGCCAGCCCAAGAGACCCAGTACTTC. It encodes CASSLGLAGGPAQETQYF. The chain recombines TRBV6-2 or TRBV6-3 with TRBJ2-5; 15 bases align to TRBD2. Germline CDR1 and CDR2: MNHEY and SVGEGT. With 6 bases clipped from V and 1 base from J, the junction kept 9 bases outside the gene matches. There are 18 residues in the CDR3.

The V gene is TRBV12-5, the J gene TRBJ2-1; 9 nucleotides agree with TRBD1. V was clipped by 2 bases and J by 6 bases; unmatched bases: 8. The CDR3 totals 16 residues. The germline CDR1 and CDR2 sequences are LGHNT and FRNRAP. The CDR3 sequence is CASGLPGQGGINEQFF. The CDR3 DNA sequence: TGTGCTAGTGGTTTGCCGGGACAGGGAGGGATCAATGAGCAGTTCTTC.

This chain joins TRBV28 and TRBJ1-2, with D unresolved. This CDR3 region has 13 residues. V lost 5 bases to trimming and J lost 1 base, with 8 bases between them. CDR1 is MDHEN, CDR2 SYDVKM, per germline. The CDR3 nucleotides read TGTGCCAGCAGTCCGGTGATTAACTATGGCTACACCTTC. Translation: CASSPVINYGYTF.

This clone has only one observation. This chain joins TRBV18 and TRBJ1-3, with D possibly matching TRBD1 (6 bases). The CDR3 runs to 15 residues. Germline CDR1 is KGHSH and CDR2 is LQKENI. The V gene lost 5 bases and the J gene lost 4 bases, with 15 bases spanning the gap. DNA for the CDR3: TGTGCCAGCTCATTATCAGGGGCGGAAGGAAACACCATATATTTT. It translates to CASSLSGAEGNTIYF.

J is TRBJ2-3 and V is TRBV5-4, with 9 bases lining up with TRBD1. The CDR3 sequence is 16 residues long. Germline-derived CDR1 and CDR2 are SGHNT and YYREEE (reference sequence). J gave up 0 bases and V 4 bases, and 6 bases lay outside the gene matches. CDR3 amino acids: CASSPMGQGSTDTQYF. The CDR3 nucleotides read TGTGCCAGCAGCCCTATGGGACAGGGAAGCACAGATACGCAGTATTTT.

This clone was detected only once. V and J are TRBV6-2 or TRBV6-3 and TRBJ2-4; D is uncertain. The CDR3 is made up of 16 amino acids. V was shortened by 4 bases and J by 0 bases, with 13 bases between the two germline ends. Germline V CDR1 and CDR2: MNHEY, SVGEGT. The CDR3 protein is CASSSSWRRAKNIQYF. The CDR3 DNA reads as TGTGCCAGCAGTTCCTCGTGGAGAAGAGCCAAAAACATTCAGTACTTC.

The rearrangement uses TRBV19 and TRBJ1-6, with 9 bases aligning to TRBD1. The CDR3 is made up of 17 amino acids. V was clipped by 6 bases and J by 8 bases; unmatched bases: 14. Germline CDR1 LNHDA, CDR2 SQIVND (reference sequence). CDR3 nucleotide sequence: TGTGCCAGTAGAACAGTGGGAAACCGGGACAGGGATTCACCCCTCCACTTT. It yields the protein CASRTVGNRDRDSPLHF.

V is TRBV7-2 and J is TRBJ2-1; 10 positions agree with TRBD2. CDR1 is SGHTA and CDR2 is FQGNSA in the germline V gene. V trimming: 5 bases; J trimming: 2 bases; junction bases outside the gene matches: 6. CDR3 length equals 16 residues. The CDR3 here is CASSILAGNTYNEQFF. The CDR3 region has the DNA TGTGCCAGCAGCATACTAGCGGGGAACACCTACAATGAGCAGTTCTTC.

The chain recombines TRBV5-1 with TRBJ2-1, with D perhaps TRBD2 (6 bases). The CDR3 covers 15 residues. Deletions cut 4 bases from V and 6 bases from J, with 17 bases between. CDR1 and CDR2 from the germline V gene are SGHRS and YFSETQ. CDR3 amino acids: CASSHGTGSANEQFF. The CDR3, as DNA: TGCGCCAGCAGCCACGGGACTGGCTCGGCCAATGAGCAGTTCTTC. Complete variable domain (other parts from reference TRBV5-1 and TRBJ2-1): KAGVTQTPRYLIKTRGQQVTLSCSPISGHRSVSWYQQTPGQGLQFLFEYFSETQRNKGNFPGRFSGRQFSNSRSEMNVSTLELGDSALYLCASSHGTGSANEQFFGPGTRLTVL.

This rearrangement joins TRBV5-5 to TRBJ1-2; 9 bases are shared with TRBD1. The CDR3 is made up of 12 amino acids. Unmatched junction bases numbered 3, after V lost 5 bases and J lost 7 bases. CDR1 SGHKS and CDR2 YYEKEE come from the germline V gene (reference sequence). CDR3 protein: CASREQGAGYTF. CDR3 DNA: TGTGCCAGCAGGGAACAGGGGGCTGGCTACACCTTC.

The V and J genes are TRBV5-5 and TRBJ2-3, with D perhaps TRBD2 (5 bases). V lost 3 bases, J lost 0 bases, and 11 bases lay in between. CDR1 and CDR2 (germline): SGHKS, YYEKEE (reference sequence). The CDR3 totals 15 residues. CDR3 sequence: CASSSPRASTDTQYF. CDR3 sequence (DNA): TGTGCCAGCAGCTCCCCGAGGGCAAGCACAGATACGCAGTATTTT.

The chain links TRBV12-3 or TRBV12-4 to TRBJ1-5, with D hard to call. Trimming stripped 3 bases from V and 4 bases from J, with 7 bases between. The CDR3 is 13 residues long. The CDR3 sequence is CASSFRPNQPQHF. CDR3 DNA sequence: TGTGCCAGCAGTTTCCGTCCTAATCAGCCCCAGCATTTT.

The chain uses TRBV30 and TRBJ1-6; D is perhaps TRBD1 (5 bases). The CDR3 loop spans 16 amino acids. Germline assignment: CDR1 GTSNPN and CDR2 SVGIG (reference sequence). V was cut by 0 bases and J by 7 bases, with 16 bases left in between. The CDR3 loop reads CAWSVWGGRGNSPLHF. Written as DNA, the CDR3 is TGTGCCTGGAGTGTGTGGGGGGGTCGGGGCAATTCACCCCTCCACTTT. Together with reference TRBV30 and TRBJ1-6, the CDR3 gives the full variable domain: SQTIHQWPATLVQPVGSPLSLECTVEGTSNPNLYWYRQAAGRGLQLLFYSVGIGQISSEVPQNLSASRPQDRQFILSSKKLLLSDSGFYLCAWSVWGGRGNSPLHFGNGTRLTVT.

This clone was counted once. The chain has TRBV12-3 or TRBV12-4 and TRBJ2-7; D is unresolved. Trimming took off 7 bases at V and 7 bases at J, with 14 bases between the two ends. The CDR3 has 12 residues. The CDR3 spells CASNSGTREQYF. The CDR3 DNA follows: TGTGCCAGCAACTCTGGAACGCGGGAGCAGTACTTC.

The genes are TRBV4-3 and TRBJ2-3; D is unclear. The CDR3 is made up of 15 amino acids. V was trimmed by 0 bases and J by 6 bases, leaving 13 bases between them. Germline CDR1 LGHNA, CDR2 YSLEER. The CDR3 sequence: CASSQDDRVQDTQYF. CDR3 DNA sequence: TGCGCCAGCAGCCAAGATGACCGCGTCCAGGATACGCAGTATTTT.

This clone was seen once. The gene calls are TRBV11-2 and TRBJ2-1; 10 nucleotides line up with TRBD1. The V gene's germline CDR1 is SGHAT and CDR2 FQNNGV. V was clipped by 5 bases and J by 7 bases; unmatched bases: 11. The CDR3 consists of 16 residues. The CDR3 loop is CASSNPGQGKANEQFF. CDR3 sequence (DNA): TGTGCCAGCAGCAACCCGGGACAGGGGAAGGCAAATGAGCAGTTCTTC.

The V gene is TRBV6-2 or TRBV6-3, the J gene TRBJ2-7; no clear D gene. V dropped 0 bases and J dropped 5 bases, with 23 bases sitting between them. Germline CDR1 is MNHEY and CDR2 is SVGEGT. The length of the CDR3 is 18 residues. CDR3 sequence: CASSYSWQVIIGSHEQYF. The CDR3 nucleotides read TGTGCCAGCAGTTACTCGTGGCAGGTGATTATCGGTTCTCACGAGCAGTACTTC.